Below are 13 T cell receptor beta chains sequenced from a single sample in a study of chemoradiotherapy in HPV16-positive cancers. Data came from immunoSEQ multiplex PCR; TCRdb stores just in-frame clones and leaves some out. Of just over 15,000 clones listed, 60% to 80% are singletons. The sample was collected from a patient who underwent chemoradiotherapy. These receptor sequences come from a human donor with HPV-associated anogenital cancer.

This chain uses TRBV5-4 with TRBJ1-2, with D unresolved. Between the trimmed V and J ends, which lost 4 bases and 10 bases, there was a span of 14 bases. The CDR3 sequence is 12 residues long. Germline CDR1 is SGHNT and CDR2 is YYREEE (reference sequence). The CDR3 sequence is CASSDVRVSYTF. The CDR3 DNA sequence: TGTGCCAGCAGCGATGTTAGAGTATCCTACACCTTC. The full variable domain, completed using reference TRBV5-4 and TRBJ1-2, is ETGVTQSPTHLIKTRGQQVTLRCSSQSGHNTVSWYQQALGQGPQFIFQYYREEENGRGNFPPRFSGLQFPNYSSELNVNALELDDSALYLCASSDVRVSYTFGSGTRLTVV.

The rearrangement joins TRBV15 to TRBJ1-5, with no clear D. The V and J ends lost 1 base and 7 bases respectively, with 11 bases between them. CDR3 length: 14 residues. Looked up from germline, CDR1 is LNHNV and CDR2 is YYDKDF (reference sequence). The CDR3 sequence: CATSRVLSGQPQHF. CDR3 in DNA: TGTGCCACCAGCAGAGTATTGTCGGGACAGCCCCAGCATTTT.

This clone has only a few counts. V gene TRBV6-5 combines with J gene TRBJ2-1; D might be TRBD1 (5 bases). This CDR3 is 13 amino acids long. Trimming removed 4 bases from V and 5 bases from J, with 9 bases in between. From germline, CDR1 is MNHEY and CDR2 SVGAGI. CDR3 sequence: CASSLTEDNEQFF. The CDR3 nucleotides read TGTGCCAGCAGTTTGACAGAAGACAATGAGCAGTTCTTC.

The V call is TRBV5-8, the J call TRBJ1-2; no reliable D call. Germline loops: CDR1 SGHTS, CDR2 YDEGEE. The CDR3 runs to 14 residues. The V gene lost 0 bases and the J gene lost 5 bases, with 11 bases spanning the gap. The CDR3 here is CASSLAAQTYGYTF. The CDR3, as DNA: TGTGCCAGCAGCTTGGCCGCACAGACTTATGGCTACACCTTC.

The genes are TRBV29-1 and TRBJ1-2, with D perhaps matching TRBD1 (5 bases). Germline V gene sequence: CDR1 SQVTM, CDR2 ANQGSEA. V lost 2 bases and J 6 bases, leaving 10 bases between the germline ends. The CDR3 runs to 12 residues. For the CDR3, the DNA is TGCAGCGTTGAAAGGGAGGGGAATGGCTACACCTTC. Encoded protein: CSVEREGNGYTF.

The chain joins TRBV5-6 to TRBJ2-7; 7 bases map to TRBD2. Germline V gene lookup returns CDR1 SGHDT and CDR2 YYEEEE. With V trimmed by 1 base and J by 5 bases, 9 bases remained unmatched. The CDR3 consists of 15 residues. In DNA, the CDR3 is TGTGCCAGCAGCTTGCAAGCGGGGATGAGGCACGAGCAGTACTTC. Amino acid sequence: CASSLQAGMRHEQYF.

The chain couples TRBV5-4 to TRBJ2-5, with 15 bases matching TRBD2. The CDR3 extends over 16 amino acids. The V segment lost 4 bases and the J segment 5 bases; nucleotides outside the gene matches: 6. Germline CDR1 is SGHNT and CDR2 is YYREEE (reference sequence). The CDR3 bases are TGTGCCAGCAGCCTGGGGACTAGCGGGGGGTTTGAGACCCAGTACTTC. Protein product: CASSLGTSGGFETQYF. Combining the CDR3 with reference TRBV5-4 and TRBJ2-5 gives the whole variable domain ETGVTQSPTHLIKTRGQQVTLRCSSQSGHNTVSWYQQALGQGPQFIFQYYREEENGRGNFPPRFSGLQFPNYSSELNVNALELDDSALYLCASSLGTSGGFETQYFGPGTRLLVL.

This rearrangement joins TRBV5-1 to TRBJ1-1; D remains ambiguous. This CDR3 has 14 residues. Germline-derived CDR1 and CDR2 are SGHRS and YFSETQ. Between the trimmed V and J ends, which lost 0 bases and 0 bases, there was a span of 6 bases. The DNA of the CDR3 is TGCGCCAGCAGCTTGGTCGAGTTGAACACTGAAGCTTTCTTT. Protein product: CASSLVELNTEAFF.

Here the CDR3 reads CASSFGTRWAREKLFF. DNA for the CDR3: TGTGCCAGCAGTTTTGGGACACGCTGGGCTAGGGAAAAACTGTTTTTT. The chain couples TRBV27 to TRBJ1-4; D might be TRBD1 (6 bases). This CDR3 region has 16 residues. V gave up 3 bases and J gave up 8 bases, with 19 bases separating them. Germline CDR1 is MNHEY and CDR2 is SMNVEV (reference sequence).

The chain couples TRBV7-9 to TRBJ1-5; 7 bases agree with TRBD1. Per the germline V gene, CDR1 is SEHNR and CDR2 is FQNEAQ (reference sequence). The CDR3 is 16 residues long. After removal of 4 bases from V and 4 bases from J, the junction contained 10 bases not matched to a gene. CDR3 sequence reads: CASSSPDREGNQPQHF. CDR3 sequence (DNA): TGTGCCAGCAGCTCCCCAGACAGGGAGGGGAATCAGCCCCAGCATTTT.

V gene TRBV4-3 combines with J gene TRBJ1-2; weak D call: TRBD1 (6 bases). This CDR3 contains 17 residues. The V gene's germline CDR1 is LGHNA and CDR2 YSLEER. The V gene lost 1 base and the J gene lost 2 bases, with 17 bases spanning the gap. CDR3 sequence reads: CASSQAGVTGTNYGYTF. The DNA for the CDR3 is TGCGCCAGCAGCCAAGCGGGGGTAACAGGGACGAACTATGGCTACACCTTC.

This chain uses TRBV25-1 with TRBJ2-5, with D possibly being TRBD2 (7 bases). V shed 3 bases and J shed 2 bases, with 19 bases lying between them. Germline V CDR1 and CDR2: MGHDK, SYGVNS. The CDR3 loop spans 17 amino acids. CDR3 DNA: TGTGCCAGCAGTGAGGGAATGACGGGGGGCCAACAAGAGACCCAGTACTTC. Protein sequence: CASSEGMTGGQQETQYF.

The chain has TRBV7-8 and TRBJ2-3; 11 bases agree with TRBD2. With V trimmed by 3 bases and J by 2 bases, 4 bases remained unmatched. Germline V lookup: CDR1 SGHVS, CDR2 FQNEAQ. CDR3 length: 16 amino acids. The CDR3 sequence: CASSFLAGGITDTQYF. The CDR3, as DNA: TGTGCCAGCAGCTTTTTAGCGGGGGGGATCACAGATACGCAGTATTTT.